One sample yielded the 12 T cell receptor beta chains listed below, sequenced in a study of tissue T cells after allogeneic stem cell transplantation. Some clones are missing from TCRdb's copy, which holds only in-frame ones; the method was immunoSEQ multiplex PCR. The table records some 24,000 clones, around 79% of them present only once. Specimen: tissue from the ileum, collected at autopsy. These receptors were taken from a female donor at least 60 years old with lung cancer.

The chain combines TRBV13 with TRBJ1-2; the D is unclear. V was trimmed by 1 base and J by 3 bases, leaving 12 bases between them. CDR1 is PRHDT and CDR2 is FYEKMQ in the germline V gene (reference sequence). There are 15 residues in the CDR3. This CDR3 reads CASSLVGWQDYGYTF. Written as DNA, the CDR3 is TGTGCCAGCAGCTTAGTGGGGTGGCAAGACTATGGCTACACCTTC.

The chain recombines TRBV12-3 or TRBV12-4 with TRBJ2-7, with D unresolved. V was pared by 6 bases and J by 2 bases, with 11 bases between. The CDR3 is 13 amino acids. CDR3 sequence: CASRKGSAYEQYF. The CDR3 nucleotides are TGTGCCAGCAGAAAGGGATCCGCCTACGAGCAGTACTTC.

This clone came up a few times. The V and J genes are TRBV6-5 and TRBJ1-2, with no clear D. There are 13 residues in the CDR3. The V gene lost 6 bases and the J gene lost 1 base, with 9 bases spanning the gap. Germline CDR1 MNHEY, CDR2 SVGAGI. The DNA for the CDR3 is TGTGCCAGCAGGGGAACGATTAACTATGGCTACACCTTC. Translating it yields CASRGTINYGYTF.

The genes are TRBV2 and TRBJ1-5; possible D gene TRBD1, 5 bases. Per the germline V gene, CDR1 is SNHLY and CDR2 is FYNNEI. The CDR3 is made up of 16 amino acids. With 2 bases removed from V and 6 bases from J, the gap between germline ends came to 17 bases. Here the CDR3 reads CASSESLRGRGQPQHF. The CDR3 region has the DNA TGTGCCAGCAGTGAATCCTTACGGGGACGGGGTCAGCCCCAGCATTTT.

CDR3 in amino acids: CASKRPLGEKLFF. CDR3 nucleotides: TGTGCCAGCAAGCGCCCATTAGGAGAAAAACTGTTTTTT. This chain links TRBV6-5 with TRBJ1-4; D gene ambiguous. Germline assignment: CDR1 MNHEY and CDR2 SVGAGI. This CDR3 is 13 amino acids long. V lost 7 bases and J 8 bases, leaving 14 bases between the germline ends.

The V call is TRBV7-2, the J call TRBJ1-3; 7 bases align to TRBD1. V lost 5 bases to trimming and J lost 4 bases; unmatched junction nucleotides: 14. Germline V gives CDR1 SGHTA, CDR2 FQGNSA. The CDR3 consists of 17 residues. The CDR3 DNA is TGTGCCAGCAGCCCAGATCTCAACAGGGGCTCCGGAAACACCATATATTTT. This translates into CASSPDLNRGSGNTIYF.

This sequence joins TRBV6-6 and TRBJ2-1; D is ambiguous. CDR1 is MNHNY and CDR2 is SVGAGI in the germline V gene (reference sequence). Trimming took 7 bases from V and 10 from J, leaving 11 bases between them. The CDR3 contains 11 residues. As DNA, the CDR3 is TGTGCCAGCACTTCGGACCGGGAGCAGTTCTTC. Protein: CASTSDREQFF.

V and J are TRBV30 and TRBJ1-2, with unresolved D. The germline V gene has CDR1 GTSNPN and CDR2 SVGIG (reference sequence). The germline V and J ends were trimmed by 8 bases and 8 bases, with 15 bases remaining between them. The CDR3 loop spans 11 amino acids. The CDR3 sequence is CALQARRGYTF. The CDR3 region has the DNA TGTGCCCTCCAAGCCCGGAGGGGCTACACCTTC.

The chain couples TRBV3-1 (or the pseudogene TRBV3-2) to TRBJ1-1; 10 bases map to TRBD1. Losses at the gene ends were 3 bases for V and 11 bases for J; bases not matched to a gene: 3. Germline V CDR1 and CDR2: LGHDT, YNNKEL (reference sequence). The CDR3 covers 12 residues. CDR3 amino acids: CASSHRDRGAFF. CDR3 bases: TGTGCCAGCAGCCACCGGGACAGGGGTGCTTTCTTT.

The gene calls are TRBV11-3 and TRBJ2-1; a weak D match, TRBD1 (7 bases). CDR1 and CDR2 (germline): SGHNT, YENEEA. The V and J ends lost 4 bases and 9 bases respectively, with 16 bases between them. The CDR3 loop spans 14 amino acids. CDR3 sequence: CASSSGGQTLEQFF. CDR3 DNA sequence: TGTGCCAGCAGCTCCGGGGGACAGACGCTTGAGCAGTTCTTC.

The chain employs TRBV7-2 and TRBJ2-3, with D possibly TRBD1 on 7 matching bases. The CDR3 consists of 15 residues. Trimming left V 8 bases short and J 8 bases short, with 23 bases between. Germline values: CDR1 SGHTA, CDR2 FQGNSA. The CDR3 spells CASSKEGQGVGTQYF. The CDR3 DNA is TGTGCCAGCTCCAAGGAGGGGCAGGGGGTCGGTACGCAGTATTTT.

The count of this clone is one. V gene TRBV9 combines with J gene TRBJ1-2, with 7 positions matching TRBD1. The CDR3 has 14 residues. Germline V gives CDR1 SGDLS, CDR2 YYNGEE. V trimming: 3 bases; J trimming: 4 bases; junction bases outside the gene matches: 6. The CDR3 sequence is CASSAQGRVYGYTF. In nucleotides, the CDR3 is TGTGCCAGCAGCGCACAGGGGCGTGTCTATGGCTACACCTTC.